This T cell receptor beta chain appears in the sequencing data of a study of CD8 T cells in ankylosing spondylitis. Notes on the study in general: What seemed typical of ankylosing spondylitis blood was a TCR beta motif built from eight highly homologous variants.

CDR3 length: 14 residues. Germline CDR1 is LGHDT and CDR2 is YNNKEL (reference sequence). V lost 4 bases and J lost 4; bases outside the gene matches: 3. One entry per CDR3 protein, called by TCRdb with MiXCR from the 5' RACE reads. Seen here are over 450,000 distinct CDR3 sequences, 10% to 15% observed once, and the top ten hold almost 7%. There are many counts of this clonotype. Its antigen is unidentified. Sample: blood, either unsorted or a sorted T cell fraction (not recorded which). This TCR was sampled from a male donor with ankylosing spondylitis. This sequence joins TRBV3-1 and TRBJ2-2; 7 bases are a match to TRBD2. DNA of the CDR3: TGTGCCAGCAGCCGGCGGGAGTTCACCGGGGAGCTGTTTTTT. This gives the protein CASSRREFTGELFF. Full variable domain (rest looked up from reference TRBV3-1 and TRBJ2-2): DTAVSQTPKYLVTQMGNDKSIKCEQNLGHDTMYWYKQDSKKFLKIMFSYNNKELIINETVPNRFSPKSPDKAHLNLHINSLELGDSAVYFCASSRREFTGELFFGEGSRLTVL.